The 25 T cell receptor beta chains listed next were all sequenced from one sample in a study of blood T cell repertoires in COVID-19. Only in-frame clones appear in the TCRdb table, and some are missing; sequencing was by immunoSEQ multiplex PCR. The sample holds roughly 250,000 clones; approximately 87% are singletons and the top ten take approximately 12%. What was sequenced was peripheral blood. The source is a woman in her 30s with COVID-19, enrolled during active disease.

The rearrangement joins TRBV5-6 to TRBJ2-7, with TRBD2 matching over 7 bases. The germline gives CDR1 SGHDT, CDR2 YYEEEE. V gave up 1 base and J gave up 3 bases; unmatched junction bases: 4. The CDR3 runs 14 residues. CDR3 in amino acids: CASSLRLAVYEQYF. The DNA for the CDR3 is TGTGCCAGCAGCTTGCGACTAGCTGTCTACGAGCAGTACTTC.

The chain links TRBV5-4 to TRBJ2-5; D is possibly TRBD1 (5 bases). Germline V gene sequence: CDR1 SGHNT, CDR2 YYREEE (reference sequence). The CDR3 spans 14 residues. With 0 bases removed from V and 5 bases from J, the gap between germline ends came to 11 bases. The CDR3 loop is CASSLGRRVETQYF. CDR3 sequence (DNA): TGTGCCAGCAGCTTGGGGCGCAGGGTTGAGACCCAGTACTTC.

This clone appeared a single time. V usage is TRBV5-4 and J usage is TRBJ2-3; 10 positions agree with TRBD2. With 4 bases clipped from V and 4 bases from J, the junction kept 9 bases outside the gene matches. Germline V gives CDR1 SGHNT, CDR2 YYREEE (reference sequence). This CDR3 contains 16 residues. CDR3 in amino acids: CASSDSGGHPADTQYF. As DNA, the CDR3 is TGTGCCAGCAGCGATAGCGGGGGGCACCCCGCAGATACGCAGTATTTT.

The rearrangement links TRBV4-1 to TRBJ1-6; D is perhaps TRBD1 (6 bases). V was pared by 1 base and J by 6 bases, with 13 bases between. Germline V gene lookup returns CDR1 MGHRA and CDR2 YSYEKL. The CDR3 covers 16 residues. Here the CDR3 reads CASSQVYRVRNSPLHF. In nucleotides, the CDR3 is TGCGCCAGCAGCCAAGTCTACAGGGTTCGTAATTCACCCCTCCACTTT.

The chain joins TRBV5-1 to TRBJ2-1; 8 nucleotides align to TRBD2. Trimming removed 4 bases from V and 6 bases from J; junction bases left unmatched: 9. This CDR3 is 15 amino acids long. Germline V CDR1 and CDR2: SGHRS, YFSETQ. The CDR3 DNA follows: TGCGCCAGCAGCCCGGGGCGCGGGGGGCTCAATGAGCAGTTCTTC. Amino acids: CASSPGRGGLNEQFF.

The gene calls are TRBV4-1 and TRBJ2-1; unclear D gene. V was clipped by 3 bases and J by 8 bases, with 8 bases between them. The germline V gene has CDR1 MGHRA and CDR2 YSYEKL. This CDR3 has 12 amino acids. CDR3: CASSHLGYEQFF. In DNA form, the CDR3 reads TGCGCCAGCAGCCACCTCGGGTATGAGCAGTTCTTC.

V gene TRBV28 combines with J gene TRBJ1-5; no clear D. This CDR3 contains 15 residues. The V end was cut by 6 bases, the J end by 7 bases, with 19 bases between. The germline V gene encodes CDR1 MDHEN and CDR2 SYDVKM. The CDR3 is CASRTRHIPQQPQHF. DNA of the CDR3: TGTGCCAGCAGAACACGACACATCCCACAACAGCCCCAGCATTTT.

The gene calls are TRBV7-9 and TRBJ2-5; tentative D call: TRBD1 (6 bases). Germline V gene sequence: CDR1 SEHNR, CDR2 FQNEAQ (reference sequence). The CDR3 has 14 residues. Trimming shortened V by 1 base and J by 6 bases, and 12 bases separated the two germline ends. The CDR3 nucleotides read TGTGCCAGCAGCTTAGACAGGGTTACGCAGACCCAGTACTTC. It codes for CASSLDRVTQTQYF.

The chain recombines TRBV6-5 with TRBJ1-6; 7 bases align to TRBD1. This CDR3 comprises 15 residues. Germline CDR1 reads MNHEY; CDR2 reads SVGAGI. V was clipped by 7 bases and J by 3 bases; unmatched bases: 6. CDR3 in amino acids: CASTSRDSYNSPLHF. The CDR3 DNA follows: TGTGCCAGCACTTCGAGGGACAGCTATAATTCACCCCTCCACTTT.

The rearrangement uses TRBV6-5 and TRBJ1-2; perhaps TRBD1 as D (5 bases). CDR1 MNHEY and CDR2 SVGAGI come from the germline V gene. With 6 bases removed from V and 2 bases from J, the gap between germline ends came to 13 bases. The CDR3 sequence is 14 residues long. The DNA for the CDR3 is TGTGCCAGCAGAACAGGAATGAAAAACTATGGCTACACCTTC. Protein: CASRTGMKNYGYTF.

The chain joins TRBV5-1 to TRBJ1-1; 8 positions match TRBD1. V was clipped by 1 base and J by 4 bases; unmatched bases: 3. The V gene's germline CDR1 is SGHRS and CDR2 YFSETQ. The CDR3 has 14 amino acids. This chain's CDR3 is CASSLTGGSTEAFF. The CDR3 nucleotides read TGCGCCAGCAGCTTGACAGGGGGAAGCACTGAAGCTTTCTTT.

The rearrangement joins TRBV6-5 to TRBJ2-7; maybe TRBD2 (5 bases). CDR3 length: 13 amino acids. The germline gives CDR1 MNHEY, CDR2 SVGAGI. The V and J ends lost 10 bases and 2 bases respectively, with 15 bases between them. The CDR3 DNA sequence: TGTGCCACCTCCTCCGGGGTAACCTACGAGCAGTACTTC. It specifies CATSSGVTYEQYF.

This clone was found a few times. This chain connects TRBV7-9 to TRBJ1-2, with a possible D match to TRBD1 (5 bases). The V end lost 6 bases, the J end lost 0 bases, and 14 bases lay between the germline ends. This CDR3 is 15 amino acids long. Germline-derived CDR1 and CDR2 are SEHNR and FQNEAQ (reference sequence). The CDR3 protein is CASRGDLESNYGYTF. Written as DNA, the CDR3 is TGTGCCAGCAGAGGGGATCTAGAGTCTAACTATGGCTACACCTTC.

This clone was seen a handful of times. The chain joins TRBV6-5 to TRBJ2-7; 7 bases align to TRBD1. The CDR3 runs 13 residues. Germline CDR1 reads MNHEY; CDR2 reads SVGAGI. The V segment lost 7 bases and the J segment 3 bases; nucleotides outside the gene matches: 6. CDR3 residues: CASNWDRLYEQYF. CDR3 nucleotide sequence: TGTGCCAGCAATTGGGACAGACTCTACGAGCAGTACTTC.

This clone has a count of ten or more. An end of the junction does not agree with germline; a read error may underlie this. The rearrangement joins TRBV18 to TRBJ1-4; TRBD1 matches 9 bases. Germline CDR1 is KGHSH and CDR2 is LQKENI. CDR3 size: 13 residues. Here the CDR3 reads CATSQGAVEKLFF. The CDR3 DNA follows: TGTGCCACCTCACAGGGGGCGGTTGAAAAACTGTTTTTT.

The chain employs TRBV28 and TRBJ2-5; 7 nucleotides align to TRBD1. CDR3 size: 14 residues. V trimming: 1 base; J trimming: 9 bases; junction bases outside the gene matches: 8. Germline loops: CDR1 MDHEN, CDR2 SYDVKM. CDR3 amino acids: CASSLYGTAFAQYF. The CDR3 DNA reads TGTGCCAGCAGTTTATACGGGACAGCTTTCGCCCAGTACTTC.

This rearrangement joins TRBV6-5 to TRBJ2-2; the D gene is possibly TRBD1 (6 bases). The CDR3 covers 14 residues. Trimming stripped 2 bases from V and 5 bases from J, with 9 bases between. Germline CDR1 is MNHEY and CDR2 is SVGAGI. CDR3 DNA: TGTGCCAGCAGTTACGGGGGCGGGACCGGGGAGCTGTTTTTT. This encodes CASSYGGGTGELFF.

The V and J genes are TRBV28 and TRBJ2-5; TRBD2 is a possible D gene (7 bases). The CDR3 is 12 amino acids. CDR1 and CDR2 from the germline V gene are MDHEN and SYDVKM. The CDR3, as DNA: TGTGCTTCGGAGGGAGGGGGGGAGACCCAGTACTTC. Translating it yields CASEGGGETQYF.

The J gene is TRBJ2-7, the V gene TRBV4-2, with no clear D. Germline V gene lookup returns CDR1 LGHNA and CDR2 YNFKEQ. This CDR3 has 16 amino acids. The ends were cut back, 1 base at V and 0 bases at J, with 13 bases in the middle. The DNA for the CDR3 is TGTGCCAGCAGCCAAGGCTTAAGAGGTGGCTCCTACGAGCAGTACTTC. Protein: CASSQGLRGGSYEQYF.

The chain joins TRBV11-2 to TRBJ2-1; no definite D call. Germline V gene data show CDR1 as SGHAT and CDR2 as FQNNGV. The CDR3 has 14 amino acids. The CDR3: CATGPPSSYNEQFF. CDR3 in DNA: TGTGCTACGGGTCCCCCTAGCTCCTACAATGAGCAGTTCTTC.

The gene calls are TRBV7-8 and TRBJ1-6; no clear D. The CDR3 totals 16 residues. V was clipped by 6 bases and J by 4 bases, with 16 bases between them. Germline CDR1 SGHVS, CDR2 FQNEAQ. Here the CDR3 reads CASRLGTDFYNSPLHF. The CDR3 DNA reads TGTGCCAGCAGGCTAGGAACGGACTTTTATAATTCACCCCTCCACTTT.

This clone appeared a few times. This rearrangement joins TRBV3-1 (or the pseudogene TRBV3-2) to TRBJ1-2; D not certain. CDR1 is LGHDT, CDR2 YNNKEL, per germline (reference sequence). The CDR3 has 11 residues. V gave up 5 bases and J gave up 8 bases, with 9 bases separating them. Here the CDR3 DNA reads TGTGCCAGCAGCGAGGCCGGGGGCTACACCTTC. This gives the protein CASSEAGGYTF.

The chain uses TRBV6-5 and TRBJ1-6; no clear D. V shed 6 bases and J shed 7 bases, with 10 bases lying between them. CDR1 MNHEY and CDR2 SVGAGI come from the germline V gene. This CDR3 is 13 amino acids long. The CDR3 DNA is TGTGCCAGCAGCCTGGGGAGAAATTCACCCCTCCACTTT. Protein product: CASSLGRNSPLHF.

This clone was seen only a few times. The rearrangement links TRBV6-6 to TRBJ1-6, with unresolved D. Trimming took off 0 bases at V and 7 bases at J, with 10 bases between the two ends. Germline values: CDR1 MNHNY, CDR2 SVGAGI (reference sequence). The CDR3 length is 15 residues. The CDR3 DNA sequence: TGTGCCAGCAGTTACTCAGCAGGTGGGAATTCACCCCTCCACTTT. Translated: CASSYSAGGNSPLHF.

The J gene is TRBJ1-2, the V gene TRBV10-1; D possibly corresponds to TRBD1 (5 bases). This CDR3 has 12 residues. The V gene lost 3 bases and the J gene lost 8 bases, with 10 bases spanning the gap. Germline V CDR1 and CDR2: WNHNN, SYGVQD (reference sequence). CDR3 protein: CASSDGARGYTF. CDR3 nucleotides: TGCGCCAGCAGTGATGGGGCGCGCGGCTACACCTTC.